This entry describes one TCR beta chain. Its specificity is unknown. TCRdb re-called the 5' RACE reads with MiXCR, one entry per CDR3 protein. The data show about 560,000 distinct CDR3 sequences, roughly 21% seen once. The data were obtained in a study of T-cell memory formation after mild COVID-19. Study details: Most TCR clusters belonged to a single donor. Study outcomes and limitations: Contracting CD8+ clones were enriched in EMRA, CD4+ mainly in CM and EM. Second-wave clones with a day 37 peak had unconfirmed SARS-CoV-2 specificity. The appearance of some responding clones in pre-infection memory suggested that cross-reactive memory joined.

The junction had 14 bases not matched to a gene; V was cut back by 3 bases and J by 2 bases. Germline CDR1 and CDR2: MNHEY and SMNVEV (reference sequence). CDR3 length: 19 residues. The sequence came from an adult woman who had mild COVID-19 (a few samples of this study predate the infection). Cell type and time point are not known. The sequencing sample was made of PBMCs or a T cell subset sorted from them (not recorded which). V and J are TRBV27 and TRBJ2-2; 8 bases agree with TRBD1. The CDR3 coding sequence is TGTGCCAGCAGTTTTATTCCCGGGACAGGCTCAACAAACACCGGGGAGCTGTTTTTT. Translating gives CASSFIPGTGSTNTGELFF.